This passage covers 20 T cell receptor beta chains from one sample sequenced in a study of T cells expressing NK-cell markers. TCRdb reanalyzed the 5' RACE reads, giving one entry per CDR3 protein sequence and no DNA. Across almost 450,000 distinct CDR3 sequences, the top ten clones capture 7.3% of the sample. Material: blood T cells: a sorted CD56 or NKG2C T cell subset, CD4+ or CD8+ T cells, or bulk PBMC T cells (not recorded which). The receptors come from a woman between 18 and 75 years old in good health.

J is TRBJ2-3 and V is TRBV11-2. Germline lookup yields CDR1 SGHAT and CDR2 FQNNGV. The CDR3 sequence is 13 residues long. CDR3 region: CASSFDLIDTQYF.

The V call is TRBV5-5, the J call TRBJ2-3; as DNA is missing, the TRBD1 call by TCRdb cannot be tested. Per the germline V gene, CDR1 is SGHKS and CDR2 is YYEKEE (reference sequence). The CDR3 spans 14 residues. The CDR3 sequence is CASSLDRGADTQYF.

The V gene is TRBV20-1, the J gene TRBJ2-3. CDR3 length: 13 residues. Germline assignment: CDR1 DFQATT and CDR2 SNEGSKA (reference sequence). CDR3 region: CSARNSGTDTQYF.

The V gene is TRBV24-1, the J gene TRBJ2-3; TCRdb picks TRBD1, but there is no DNA to check that call. The V gene's germline CDR1 is KGHDR and CDR2 SFDVKD. The CDR3 runs 13 residues. The chain's CDR3 is CATSGQGPDTQYF.

This sequence joins TRBV29-1 and TRBJ1-1; TCRdb names TRBD1, which stays unverified in the absence of DNA. Germline V gives CDR1 SQVTM, CDR2 ANQGSEA. This CDR3 contains 13 residues. CDR3 region: CSFRQGIGTEAFF.

The rearrangement links TRBV7-2 to TRBJ2-1; TCRdb's assignment of TRBD1 cannot be checked, as there is no DNA. This CDR3 comprises 12 residues. CDR1 is SGHTA, CDR2 FQGNSA, per germline. The CDR3: CASTTPRIEQFF.

This chain links TRBV30 with TRBJ2-1; TCRdb proposes TRBD2, but this gene call is untestable without DNA. The germline V gene encodes CDR1 GTSNPN and CDR2 SVGIG (reference sequence). The CDR3 sequence is 15 residues long. CDR3: CAWSVSGLLLNEQFF.

The CDR3: CASRRLAGDEKLFF. This rearrangement joins TRBV5-1 to TRBJ1-4; with no DNA, the TCRdb D assignment of TRBD1 cannot be verified. In germline, CDR1 is SGHRS, CDR2 YFSETQ. This CDR3 spans 14 amino acids.

The chain links TRBV5-4 to TRBJ2-2; the TRBD1 assignment by TCRdb is unverifiable without DNA. This CDR3 is built from 23 residues. Germline values: CDR1 SGHNT, CDR2 YYREEE (reference sequence). CDR3 amino acids: CASSLFFDARTGVPQAGTGELFF.

This rearrangement joins TRBV7-6 to TRBJ2-5. Looked up from germline, CDR1 is SGHVS and CDR2 is FNYEAQ. The CDR3 runs to 14 residues. CDR3 sequence reads: CASRERPFQETQYF.

This CDR3 reads CSGLAKDTQYF. V and J are TRBV20-1 and TRBJ2-3. Germline V CDR1 and CDR2: DFQATT, SNEGSKA (reference sequence). This CDR3 region has 11 residues.

The V and J genes are TRBV28 and TRBJ2-5; TCRdb lists TRBD2, though no DNA is available to test this call. This CDR3 is built from 16 residues. Germline assignment: CDR1 MDHEN and CDR2 SYDVKM. CDR3 residues: CASSPRLAGDPETQYF. The complete variable domain, with remaining parts taken from reference TRBV28 and TRBJ2-5, reads DVKVTQSSRYLVKRTGEKVFLECVQDMDHENMFWYRQDPGLGLRLIYFSYDVKMKEKGDIPEGYSVSREKKERFSLILESASTNQTSMYLCASSPRLAGDPETQYFGPGTRLLVL.

The chain employs TRBV3-1 and TRBJ2-4; absent DNA, TCRdb's TRBD2 call cannot be checked. CDR1 and CDR2 (germline): LGHDT, YNNKEL (reference sequence). CDR3 length: 15 amino acids. The CDR3 spells CASSWPGGLGNIQYF. The full variable domain, its missing parts supplied by reference TRBV3-1 and TRBJ2-4, is DTAVSQTPKYLVTQMGNDKSIKCEQNLGHDTMYWYKQDSKKFLKIMFSYNNKELIINETVPNRFSPKSPDKAHLNLHINSLELGDSAVYFCASSWPGGLGNIQYFGAGTRLSVL.

The chain has TRBV11-2 and TRBJ2-3; TCRdb's D gene call, TRBD2, goes unchecked for lack of DNA. Looked up from germline, CDR1 is SGHAT and CDR2 is FQNNGV. The CDR3 totals 15 residues. The CDR3 protein is CASSPARGNTDTQYF.

The rearrangement uses TRBV18 and TRBJ2-5; TCRdb picks TRBD1, but there is no DNA to check that call. CDR3 length equals 17 residues. The germline V gene encodes CDR1 KGHSH and CDR2 LQKENI. This chain's CDR3 is CASSPPANAGTRETQYF.

The V and J genes are TRBV7-6 and TRBJ2-2; TCRdb picks TRBD1, but there is no DNA to check that call. The germline gives CDR1 SGHVS, CDR2 FNYEAQ. The CDR3 length is 14 residues. This CDR3 reads CASSSSPVTGELFF.

The chain is built from TRBV5-4 and TRBJ1-1; checking the TCRdb D call of TRBD1 is not possible without DNA. Germline CDR1 is SGHNT and CDR2 is YYREEE (reference sequence). The CDR3 extends over 15 amino acids. CDR3 amino acids: CASSPSRGKNTEAFF.

The chain recombines TRBV7-6 with TRBJ1-1; the TCRdb call, TRBD1, lacks DNA for checking. The CDR3 runs to 14 residues. Germline-derived CDR1 and CDR2 are SGHVS and FNYEAQ. The CDR3 protein is CASRRSPGNTEAFF. Full variable domain (outside the CDR3, taken from reference TRBV7-6 and TRBJ1-1): GAGVSQSPRYKVTKRGQDVALRCDPISGHVSLYWYRQALGQGPEFLTYFNYEAQQDKSGLPNDRFSAERPEGSISTLTIQRTEQRDSAMYRCASRRSPGNTEAFFGQGTRLTVV.

This chain links TRBV7-9 with TRBJ2-1. CDR1 and CDR2 from the germline V gene are SEHNR and FQNEAQ (reference sequence). The CDR3 runs to 15 residues. This CDR3 is CASSLRTNSYNEQFF.

The rearrangement uses TRBV9 and TRBJ2-1; checking the TCRdb D call of TRBD2 is not possible without DNA. Germline CDR1 reads SGDLS; CDR2 reads YYNGEE. The CDR3 covers 15 residues. CDR3 amino acids: CASSVGGLAQSEQFF.